These 4 T cell receptor beta chains share one sample of origin, sequenced in a study of blood T cell repertoires in COVID-19. Sequenced by immunoSEQ multiplex PCR; TCRdb stores in-frame clones only, minus some. The table lists about 190,000 clones, 65% to 80% of them singletons. Source material: peripheral blood. These TCRs come from a man aged 45 to 65 who had recovered from COVID-19.

The V gene is TRBV19, the J gene TRBJ2-1; the match to TRBD2 covers 11 bases. V was clipped by 5 bases and J by 5 bases; unmatched bases: 5. CDR3 length: 15 amino acids. Germline V gene data show CDR1 as LNHDA and CDR2 as SQIVND (reference sequence). CDR3 in DNA: TGTGCCAGTAGTTTAGGACTAGCGGGTGACAATGAGCAGTTCTTC. Translated, it gives CASSLGLAGDNEQFF.

The J gene is TRBJ2-7, the V gene TRBV20-1; TRBD2 matches 8 bases. This CDR3 comprises 13 residues. Germline V lookup: CDR1 DFQATT, CDR2 SNEGSKA (reference sequence). J was trimmed by 2 bases and V by 3 bases; bases with no gene match: 3. CDR3 bases: TGCAGTGCTAGTGCAGCGGGGGCCTACGAGCAGTACTTC. It translates to CSASAAGAYEQYF.

The V call is TRBV19, the J call TRBJ2-6, with 10 nucleotides matching TRBD1. With 4 bases clipped from V and 0 bases from J, the junction kept 6 bases outside the gene matches. Germline V lookup: CDR1 LNHDA, CDR2 SQIVND (reference sequence). The CDR3 totals 18 residues. CDR3 in DNA: TGTGCCAGTAGTAGGCGTCGACAGGGGGCCTCTGGGGCCAACGTCCTGACTTTC. It translates to CASSRRRQGASGANVLTF. The variable domain in full, with the rest retrieved from reference TRBV19 and TRBJ2-6, is DGGITQSPKYLFRKEGQNVTLSCEQNLNHDAMYWYRQDPGQGLRLIYYSQIVNDFQKGDIAEGYSVSREKKESFPLTVTSAQKNPTAFYLCASSRRRQGASGANVLTFGAGSRLTVL.

The genes are TRBV5-1 and TRBJ2-7; D unclear. From germline, CDR1 is SGHRS and CDR2 YFSETQ. This CDR3 contains 14 residues. Trimming stripped 0 bases from V and 1 base from J, with 8 bases between. CDR3 amino acids: CASSLGFGSYEQYF. The CDR3 nucleotides read TGCGCCAGCAGCTTGGGTTTCGGGTCCTACGAGCAGTACTTC.